One and the same sample provided the 23 T cell receptor beta chains below, sequenced in a study of blood T cell repertoires in COVID-19. Clones were read by immunoSEQ multiplex PCR, and TCRdb kept only the in-frame ones, dropping some. The sample shows 150,000 to 200,000 clones, around 90% of them seen only once. Sequencing used peripheral blood. The receptors shown here come from a man aged 55 to 70 with COVID-19, enrolled during active disease.

The rearrangement uses TRBV6-1 and TRBJ2-2; D is uncertain. Trimming stripped 3 bases from V and 1 base from J, with 9 bases between. Germline CDR1 reads MNHNS; CDR2 reads SASEGT. The CDR3 contains 15 residues. CDR3 protein: CASSDREMNTGELFF. CDR3 sequence (DNA): TGTGCCAGCAGTGACCGCGAGATGAACACCGGGGAGCTGTTTTTT.

This rearrangement joins TRBV6-5 to TRBJ1-5; D is unclear. Germline CDR1 MNHEY, CDR2 SVGAGI. V lost 2 bases to trimming and J lost 0 bases, with 8 bases between them. This CDR3 is built from 15 residues. CDR3 DNA: TGTGCCAGCAGTTACGGAGAAAATAGCAATCAGCCCCAGCATTTT. It yields the protein CASSYGENSNQPQHF.

V and J are TRBV21-1 and TRBJ2-5; the table calls TRBD2, which could not be checked here. TRBV21-1 is labeled a pseudogene. This CDR3 spans 14 amino acids. DNA of the CDR3: TGTGCCAGCAGGGAGCGGGAGGTTAGAGAGACCCAGTACTTC. Amino acids: CASREREVRETQYF.

The V gene is TRBV18, the J gene TRBJ1-2; perhaps TRBD1 as D (5 bases). Germline-derived CDR1 and CDR2 are KGHSH and LQKENI. The CDR3 covers 17 residues. V was cut by 3 bases and J by 2 bases, with 19 bases left in between. The CDR3: CASSPQGQQVSNYGYTF. The CDR3 DNA reads as TGTGCCAGCTCACCTCAAGGTCAACAGGTATCCAACTATGGCTACACCTTC. Drawing the rest from reference TRBV18 and TRBJ1-2, the complete variable domain is NAGVMQNPRHLVRRRGQEARLRCSPMKGHSHVYWYRQLPEEGLKFMVYLQKENIIDESGMPKERFSAEFPKEGPSILRIQQVVRGDSAAYFCASSPQGQQVSNYGYTFGSGTRLTVV.

This rearrangement joins TRBV19 to TRBJ1-5; no firm D call. This CDR3 has 16 residues. Germline CDR1 reads LNHDA; CDR2 reads SQIVND (reference sequence). Trimming left V 3 bases short and J 5 bases short, with 17 bases between. The CDR3 nucleotides read TGTGCCAGTAGTATTGGTGAGGGTCTTTTGTATCAGCCCCAGCATTTT. This codes for CASSIGEGLLYQPQHF.

This clone was observed many times. The gene calls are TRBV7-9 and TRBJ1-1; a possible D gene is TRBD1 (6 bases). The V and J ends lost 5 bases and 2 bases respectively, with 18 bases between them. The CDR3 covers 16 residues. CDR1 and CDR2 (germline): SEHNR, FQNEAQ (reference sequence). The CDR3 sequence is CASSRGTGPTNTEAFF. The CDR3 DNA sequence: TGTGCCAGCAGCCGAGGCACAGGGCCCACTAACACTGAAGCTTTCTTT. Variable domain in full (rest from reference TRBV7-9 and TRBJ1-1): DTGVSQNPRHKITKRGQNVTFRCDPISEHNRLYWYRQTLGQGPEFLTYFQNEAQLEKSRLLSDRFSAERPKGSFSTLEIQRTEQGDSAMYLCASSRGTGPTNTEAFFGQGTRLTVV.

V is TRBV24-1 and J is TRBJ2-1; possible D gene TRBD1, 6 bases. In germline, CDR1 is KGHDR, CDR2 SFDVKD. Trimming took off 5 bases at V and 0 bases at J, with 13 bases between the two ends. CDR3 length equals 16 residues. The CDR3 sequence: CATSGGPLSSYNEQFF. Written as DNA, the CDR3 is TGTGCCACCAGTGGGGGGCCTTTAAGCTCCTACAATGAGCAGTTCTTC.

The chain links TRBV11-3 to TRBJ2-3, with 9 bases that match TRBD2. From germline, CDR1 is SGHNT and CDR2 YENEEA. The length of the CDR3 is 16 residues. J gave up 4 bases and V 2 bases, and 7 bases lay outside the gene matches. CDR3 nucleotides: TGTGCCAGCAGCTTAAATCTAGCGGGAAAGGCAGATACGCAGTATTTT. Protein: CASSLNLAGKADTQYF.

The V gene is TRBV27, the J gene TRBJ2-7; 7 bases align to TRBD1. Germline V gene sequence: CDR1 MNHEY, CDR2 SMNVEV (reference sequence). With V trimmed by 5 bases and J by 6 bases, 10 bases remained unmatched. This CDR3 is built from 14 residues. The CDR3 reads CASSHPDRSGEQYF. The CDR3, as DNA: TGTGCCAGCAGTCACCCGGACAGGTCGGGCGAGCAGTACTTC.

This clone has more than one count but fewer than ten. This sequence joins TRBV9 and TRBJ2-1; 8 bases line up with TRBD2. The V gene's germline CDR1 is SGDLS and CDR2 YYNGEE. The CDR3 spans 15 residues. With V trimmed by 3 bases and J by 1 base, 3 bases remained unmatched. Here the CDR3 DNA reads TGTGCCAGCAGCGATAGCGGGGAGTCCTACAATGAGCAGTTCTTC. Protein: CASSDSGESYNEQFF.

The rearrangement links TRBV7-2 to TRBJ1-5, with 9 positions matching TRBD1. The CDR3 length is 14 residues. Per germline, CDR1 SGHTA and CDR2 FQGNSA. J gave up 7 bases and V 4 bases, and 5 bases lay outside the gene matches. As DNA, the CDR3 is TGTGCCAGCAGCTCACAGGGGGCATCCCAGCCCCAGCATTTT. Translating gives CASSSQGASQPQHF.

V and J are TRBV30 and TRBJ1-1; the D is unclear. The CDR3 covers 13 residues. The germline V gene encodes CDR1 GTSNPN and CDR2 SVGIG (reference sequence). V was shortened by 2 bases and J by 0 bases, with 7 bases between the two germline ends. The CDR3 DNA follows: TGTGCCTGGAGTCCATTAGTGAACACTGAAGCTTTCTTT. Its protein is CAWSPLVNTEAFF.

This chain connects TRBV3-1 (or the pseudogene TRBV3-2) to TRBJ2-7; weak D call: TRBD2 (6 bases). The CDR3 runs to 16 residues. V gave up 2 bases and J gave up 3 bases, with 17 bases separating them. The germline CDR1 and CDR2 sequences are LGHDT and YNNKEL (reference sequence). CDR3 DNA sequence: TGTGCCAGCAGCCAAACCCCTATGCGGGAACGCTACGAGCAGTACTTC. Residues: CASSQTPMRERYEQYF.

This clone showed up just a few times. The rearrangement uses TRBV27 and TRBJ1-6, with D possibly TRBD1 on 5 matching bases. The CDR3 has 14 residues. Looked up from germline, CDR1 is MNHEY and CDR2 is SMNVEV (reference sequence). Trimming cost V 6 bases and J 2 bases, with 8 bases left between them. The CDR3 loop reads CASREGTYNSPLHF. The DNA of the CDR3 is TGTGCCAGCAGGGAGGGGACCTATAATTCACCCCTCCACTTT.

This chain joins TRBV25-1 and TRBJ1-2; a possible D gene is TRBD1 (5 bases). CDR1 is MGHDK and CDR2 is SYGVNS in the germline V gene. With 5 bases removed from V and 8 bases from J, the gap between germline ends came to 24 bases. The CDR3 is 16 amino acids. CDR3 region: CASSSAGTGSRQGYTF. Written as DNA, the CDR3 is TGTGCCAGCAGTTCTGCAGGGACCGGGAGTAGGCAAGGCTACACCTTC.

This chain joins TRBV4-1 and TRBJ1-2; D uncertain. The V gene's germline CDR1 is MGHRA and CDR2 YSYEKL. Trimming cost V 0 bases and J 0 bases, with 11 bases left between them. The CDR3 runs 16 residues. The CDR3 DNA reads as TGCGCCAGCAGCCAAGATATGCGGGAAGCTAACTATGGCTACACCTTC. Translation gives CASSQDMREANYGYTF.

The chain uses TRBV6-1 and TRBJ2-7, with TRBD2 matching over 12 bases. The V and J ends lost 5 bases and 7 bases, in that order; junction bases with no gene match: 6. Germline values: CDR1 MNHNS, CDR2 SASEGT. The CDR3 extends over 14 amino acids. The CDR3 DNA reads TGTGCCAGCAGTTTGACTAGCGGGAGTCTAGAGCAGTACTTC. Encoded protein: CASSLTSGSLEQYF.

The V and J genes are TRBV18 and TRBJ1-6; tentative D call: TRBD1 (5 bases). The CDR3 length is 15 residues. Germline loops: CDR1 KGHSH, CDR2 LQKENI. V lost 3 bases, J lost 5 bases, and 11 bases lay in between. The CDR3 DNA reads TGTGCCAGCTCACCCAGGGATAGCAATAATTCACCCCTCCACTTT. It is translated as CASSPRDSNNSPLHF.

CDR3: CASSSPGGLNTEAFF. CDR3 nucleotide sequence: TGTGCCAGCAGCTCCCCAGGGGGACTGAACACTGAAGCTTTCTTT. The J gene is TRBJ1-1, the V gene TRBV11-2, with 7 bases matching TRBD1. The ends lost 4 bases at V and 0 bases at J; junction bases unmatched: 5. In germline, CDR1 is SGHAT, CDR2 FQNNGV. The CDR3 extends over 15 amino acids. Variable domain in full (rest from reference TRBV11-2 and TRBJ1-1): EAGVAQSPRYKIIEKRQSVAFWCNPISGHATLYWYQQILGQGPKLLIQFQNNGVVDDSQLPKDRFSAERLKGVDSTLKIQPAKLEDSAVYLCASSSPGGLNTEAFFGQGTRLTVV.

The chain joins TRBV21-1 to TRBJ1-4. TRBV21-1 counts as a pseudogene. The CDR3 spans 17 residues. CDR3 region: CASSKALRARTNEKLFF. In DNA, the CDR3 is TGTGCCAGCAGCAAAGCGCTGAGGGCTCGGACTAATGAAAAACTGTTTTTT.

The chain carries TRBV24-1 and TRBJ2-3; D uncertain. CDR3 length equals 13 residues. Trimming left V 1 base short and J 9 bases short, with 10 bases between. Per germline, CDR1 KGHDR and CDR2 SFDVKD. CDR3 in DNA: TGTGCCACCAGTGATTTCGGGTACACGACGCAGTATTTT. Translation: CATSDFGYTTQYF.

V gene TRBV19 combines with J gene TRBJ1-2, with 7 nucleotides matching TRBD1. The CDR3 has 15 amino acids. V gave up 3 bases and J gave up 3 bases; unmatched junction bases: 7. The germline V gene has CDR1 LNHDA and CDR2 SQIVND (reference sequence). The CDR3 DNA follows: TGTGCCAGTAGTATCCCGACAGGGACCTACTATGGCTACACCTTC. This encodes CASSIPTGTYYGYTF.

The chain combines TRBV7-2 with TRBJ1-5; a weak D match, TRBD1 (5 bases). The CDR3 runs to 16 residues. The germline V gene has CDR1 SGHTA and CDR2 FQGNSA. Deletions cut 1 base from V and 1 base from J, with 11 bases between. CDR3 coding DNA: TGTGCCAGCAGCTTAGTGGGAGGGGTAAGCAATCAGCCCCAGCATTTT. Encoded protein: CASSLVGGVSNQPQHF.